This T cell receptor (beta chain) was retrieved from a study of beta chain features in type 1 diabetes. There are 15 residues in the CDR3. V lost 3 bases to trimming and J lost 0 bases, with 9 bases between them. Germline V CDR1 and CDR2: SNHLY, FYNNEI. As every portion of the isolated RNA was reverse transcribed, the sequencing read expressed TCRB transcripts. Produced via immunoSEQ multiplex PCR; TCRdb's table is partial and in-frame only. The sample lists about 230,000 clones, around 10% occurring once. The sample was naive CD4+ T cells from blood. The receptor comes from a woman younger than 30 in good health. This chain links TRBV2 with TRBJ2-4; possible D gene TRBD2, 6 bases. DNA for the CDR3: TGTGCCAGCAGTGAGCTAGCGTTAGCCAAAAACATTCAGTACTTC. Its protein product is CASSELALAKNIQYF.